Shown below are 13 T cell receptor beta chains from a single sample sequenced in a study of T cells in Graves' hyperthyroidism and ophthalmopathy. Amplification yielded TCR beta CDR3 regions, with RNA transcripts as the source. First-round RT-PCR targeting the TCR CDR3 was performed with the HTBI primer set. TCRdb used MiXCR to reprocess the multiplex PCR reads, holding one entry per CDR3 protein. The profile shows 750,000 to 950,000 distinct CDR3 sequences, 38% of them singletons. Sequencing input: blood. Receptors originate from a man younger than 35 with Graves' hyperthyroidism.

This clonotype turned up a few times. The chain carries TRBV6-6 and TRBJ2-7; 8 nucleotides align to TRBD2. The CDR3 contains 14 residues. Germline CDR1 MNHNY, CDR2 SVGAGI (reference sequence). The trim removed 7 bases at V and 2 bases at J, leaving 7 bases unmatched. The CDR3 region has the DNA TGTGCCAGCAACGAAGCGGGGGCGACCTACGAGCAGTACTTC. Translation: CASNEAGATYEQYF.

This clonotype was counted at least ten times. The chain combines TRBV7-9 with TRBJ1-6; 8 nucleotides match TRBD1. V was clipped by 7 bases and J by 6 bases; unmatched bases: 5. This CDR3 is 14 amino acids long. The germline CDR1 and CDR2 sequences are SEHNR and FQNEAQ (reference sequence). Here the CDR3 reads CASTVGQGNSPLHF. The CDR3 nucleotides read TGTGCCAGCACCGTCGGACAGGGTAATTCACCCCTCCACTTT.

Ten or more counts support this clonotype. The CDR3: CASSPQGAGNQPQHF. The DNA for the CDR3 is TGTGCCAGTAGTCCCCAGGGGGCGGGCAATCAGCCCCAGCATTTT. The chain combines TRBV19 with TRBJ1-5, with TRBD1 matching 8 bases. Germline lookup yields CDR1 LNHDA and CDR2 SQIVND (reference sequence). This CDR3 region has 15 residues. The junction had 5 bases not matched to a gene; V was cut back by 5 bases and J by 2 bases.

This rearrangement joins TRBV20-1 to TRBJ2-2; D unclear. The germline CDR1 and CDR2 sequences are DFQATT and SNEGSKA (reference sequence). Trimming took 2 bases from V and 7 from J, leaving 17 bases between them. This CDR3 has 15 amino acids. The CDR3: CSARRAALGDGELFF. CDR3 nucleotides: TGCAGTGCTAGAAGGGCCGCCCTCGGAGACGGGGAGCTGTTTTTT.

This clonotype has just one count. The rearrangement joins TRBV19 to TRBJ1-1; D might be TRBD1 (6 bases). The CDR3 contains 14 residues. V shed 8 bases and J shed 4 bases, with 17 bases lying between them. The germline gives CDR1 LNHDA, CDR2 SQIVND (reference sequence). The CDR3 loop reads CASGVAGDGTEAFF. CDR3 bases: TGTGCCAGTGGGGTGGCAGGGGATGGCACTGAAGCTTTCTTT.

Turning to this clonotype: Because the CDR3's place on the DNA is in doubt, the DNA is left out and the CDR3 is given as listed by TCRdb. This chain connects TRBV25-1 to TRBJ2-7; TRBD2 is the table's D call and was not checked against the DNA. The CDR3 contains 17 residues when both ends are counted. Per germline, CDR1 MGHDK and CDR2 SYGVNS. The CDR3 here is CACSASSCRRESCEQYF.

Comment on this clonotype: One base away lies a much larger clone, so this may be a sequencing read error. This chain uses TRBV11-2 with TRBJ1-1, with D unresolved. CDR3 length equals 13 residues. Germline CDR1 SGHAT, CDR2 FQNNGV. V lost 7 bases and J lost 7, with 16 bases in between. The DNA of the CDR3 is TGTGCCAGCACCTCAGTGGTGGGCCTTGAAGCTTTCTTT. Residues: CASTSVVGLEAFF.

The chain carries TRBV5-4 and TRBJ1-2, with 8 bases aligning to TRBD1. In germline, CDR1 is SGHNT, CDR2 YYREEE (reference sequence). V lost 4 bases and J lost 0; bases outside the gene matches: 8. This CDR3 spans 16 amino acids. CDR3 nucleotides: TGTGCCAGCAGCCTGGGACAGGCCTTAGCTAACTATGGCTACACCTTC. Its translation: CASSLGQALANYGYTF.

Regarding this clonotype: A much larger clone is a single base away; this may be a read error. The chain joins TRBV29-1 to TRBJ2-2; D gene unclear. Germline V CDR1 and CDR2: SQVTM, ANQGSEA. CDR3 length: 13 amino acids. V lost 8 bases and J 0 bases, leaving 10 bases between the germline ends. This chain's CDR3 is CSTAPSNTGELFF. CDR3 in DNA: TGCAGCACCGCGCCCTCGAACACCGGGGAGCTGTTTTTT.

The chain uses TRBV20-1 and TRBJ2-7, with 11 bases identical to TRBD2. Germline V gives CDR1 DFQATT, CDR2 SNEGSKA (reference sequence). CDR3 length: 13 residues. With 4 bases clipped from V and 4 bases from J, the junction kept 3 bases outside the gene matches. In DNA form, the CDR3 reads TGCAGTGCTACCAGACTAGCGGGGTACGAGCAGTACTTC. Translation gives CSATRLAGYEQYF.

This clonotype was seen only a few times. The chain employs TRBV20-1 and TRBJ1-1; possible D gene TRBD1, 5 bases. The V end was cut by 5 bases, the J end by 2 bases, with 21 bases between. CDR3 length: 16 amino acids. Germline assignment: CDR1 DFQATT and CDR2 SNEGSKA (reference sequence). Written as DNA, the CDR3 is TGCAGTGCTCCTCTGGGCACAGGTGCGAGAAACACTGAAGCTTTCTTT. It yields the protein CSAPLGTGARNTEAFF.

This clonotype was seen only a few times. The chain carries TRBV5-1 and TRBJ1-6; 8 nucleotides agree with TRBD1. This CDR3 contains 16 residues. V gave up 4 bases and J gave up 8 bases; unmatched junction bases: 11. Germline CDR1 reads SGHRS; CDR2 reads YFSETQ. In DNA form, the CDR3 reads TGCGCCAGCAGCATAGGGCCGGGACAGGAAGATTCACCCCTCCACTTT. Amino acids: CASSIGPGQEDSPLHF.

The chain combines TRBV15 with TRBJ2-5; 12 nucleotides agree with TRBD1. CDR1 is LNHNV, CDR2 YYDKDF, per germline (reference sequence). J gave up 5 bases and V 5 bases, and 6 bases lay outside the gene matches. The CDR3 runs 15 residues. The CDR3 region is CATSLGTGGAETQYF. The CDR3 nucleotides are TGTGCCACCAGCCTCGGGACAGGGGGCGCCGAGACCCAGTACTTC.